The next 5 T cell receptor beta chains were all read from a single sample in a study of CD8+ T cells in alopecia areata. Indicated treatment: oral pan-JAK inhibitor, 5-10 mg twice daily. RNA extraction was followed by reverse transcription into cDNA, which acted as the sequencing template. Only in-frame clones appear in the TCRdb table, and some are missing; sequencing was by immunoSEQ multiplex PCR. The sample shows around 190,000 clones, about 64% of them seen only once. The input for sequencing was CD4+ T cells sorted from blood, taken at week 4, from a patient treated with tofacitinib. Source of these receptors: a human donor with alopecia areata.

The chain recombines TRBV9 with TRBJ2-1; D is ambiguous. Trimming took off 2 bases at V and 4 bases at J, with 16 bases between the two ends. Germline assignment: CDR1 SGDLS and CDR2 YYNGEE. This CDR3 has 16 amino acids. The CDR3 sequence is CASSVSDAIVYNEQFF. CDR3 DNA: TGTGCCAGCAGCGTTTCGGATGCGATAGTTTACAATGAGCAGTTCTTC.

The DNA of the CDR3 is TGCAGCGTAGGAAGACAGCTTCGGGCAGATACGCAGTATTTT. Protein: CSVGRQLRADTQYF. The chain couples TRBV29-1 to TRBJ2-3; perhaps TRBD1 as D (5 bases). This CDR3 contains 14 residues. The ends were cut back, 6 bases at V and 4 bases at J, with 17 bases in the middle. Germline CDR1 SQVTM, CDR2 ANQGSEA.

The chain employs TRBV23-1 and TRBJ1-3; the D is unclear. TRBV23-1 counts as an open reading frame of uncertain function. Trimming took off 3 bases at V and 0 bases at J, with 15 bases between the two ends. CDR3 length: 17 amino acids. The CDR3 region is CASSHDPPGFSGNTIYF. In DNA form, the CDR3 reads TGCGCCAGCAGTCACGATCCCCCGGGATTCTCTGGAAACACCATATATTTT.

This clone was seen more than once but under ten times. The CDR3 loop is CARRQLQYF. CDR3 DNA: TGTGCCAGGCGACAGTTGCAGTATTTT. The V and J genes are TRBV19 and TRBJ2-3, with TRBD1 as a possible D gene (5 bases). CDR1 is LNHDA, CDR2 SQIVND, per germline (reference sequence). The CDR3 covers 9 residues. The V and J ends lost 9 bases and 11 bases respectively, with 9 bases between them.

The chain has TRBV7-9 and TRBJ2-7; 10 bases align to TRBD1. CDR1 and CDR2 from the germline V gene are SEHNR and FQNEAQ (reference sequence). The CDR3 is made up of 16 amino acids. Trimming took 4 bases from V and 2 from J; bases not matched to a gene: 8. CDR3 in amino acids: CASSSRDRGPTYEQYF. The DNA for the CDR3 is TGTGCCAGCAGCTCCCGGGACAGGGGCCCAACCTACGAGCAGTACTTC.